The 27 T cell receptor beta chains reported below all come from one sample, sequenced in a study of CD8+CD57+ T cells in acquired aplastic anemia. Using genomic DNA as the template, TCR beta VDJ and CDR3 profiling was carried out. One entry per CDR3 protein, called by TCRdb with MiXCR from the reads. The sample records about 160,000 distinct CDR3 sequences, 35% to 55% being singletons. Sequenced material: sorted CD4+, CD8+, or CD8+CD57+ T cells (not recorded which) from PBMCs. The source of these receptors is a human donor in good health.

The chain has TRBV24-1 and TRBJ1-5; D is unclear. The CDR3 contains 12 residues. V dropped 7 bases and J dropped 5 bases, with 8 bases sitting between them. Per germline, CDR1 KGHDR and CDR2 SFDVKD. The CDR3 is CATRQSDQPQHF. CDR3 DNA sequence: TGTGCCACCAGACAGTCTGATCAGCCCCAGCATTTT.

The chain carries TRBV2 and TRBJ2-1; 8 positions agree with TRBD2. Germline values: CDR1 SNHLY, CDR2 FYNNEI. CDR3 length equals 16 residues. J lost 7 bases, V lost 3 bases, and 11 bases had no gene match. In DNA, the CDR3 is TGTGCCAGCAGTGACCCGGGGACTAGGGGGATTAATGAGCAGTTCTTC. Translation gives CASSDPGTRGINEQFF.

The CDR3 nucleotides read TGTGCCAGCAGGCTAAACACCGGGGAGCTGTTTTTT. Its translation is CASRLNTGELFF. The gene calls are TRBV7-3 and TRBJ2-2; D is ambiguous. This CDR3 contains 12 residues. Germline CDR1 SGHTA, CDR2 FQGTGA. V lost 6 bases and J lost 2, with 4 bases in between.

Only one count was recorded for this clonotype. The rearrangement joins TRBV20-1 to TRBJ1-6; tentative D call: TRBD1 (5 bases). Per the germline V gene, CDR1 is DFQATT and CDR2 is SNEGSKA (reference sequence). Trimming shortened V by 3 bases and J by 6 bases, and 18 bases separated the two germline ends. The CDR3 totals 16 residues. CDR3 sequence: CSASPGSGWANSPLHF. CDR3 nucleotides: TGCAGTGCTAGTCCAGGGTCGGGGTGGGCTAATTCACCCCTCCACTTT.

The chain links TRBV27 to TRBJ1-2; the match to TRBD1 covers 7 bases. V shed 5 bases and J 3 bases; nucleotides not matched to a gene: 6. Germline V gene sequence: CDR1 MNHEY, CDR2 SMNVEV (reference sequence). This CDR3 spans 14 amino acids. The CDR3 DNA reads as TGTGCCAGCAGTCCTCACGACAGGGACTATGGCTACACCTTC. This translates into CASSPHDRDYGYTF.

Note on this clonotype: The junction departs from germline at one end; a sequencing error may be responsible. V usage is TRBV7-7 and J usage is TRBJ1-6; D gene ambiguous. Germline assignment: CDR1 SSHAT and CDR2 FNYEAQ (reference sequence). The CDR3 runs 15 residues. The CDR3 is CASSSCTQVVEPLHF. CDR3 sequence (DNA): TGTGCTAGCAGCTCTTGCACCCAGGTGGTTGAGCCCCTCCACTTT.

This sequence joins TRBV20-1 and TRBJ1-2; perhaps TRBD1 as D (6 bases). The CDR3 is 13 residues long. Trimming shortened V by 4 bases and J by 6 bases, and 15 bases separated the two germline ends. Germline-derived CDR1 and CDR2 are DFQATT and SNEGSKA (reference sequence). The CDR3 protein is CSAKLRGDNGYTF. Here the CDR3 DNA reads TGCAGTGCTAAACTCAGGGGAGACAATGGCTACACCTTC.

The rearrangement joins TRBV19 to TRBJ1-5; 11 bases map to TRBD1. Germline lookup yields CDR1 LNHDA and CDR2 SQIVND (reference sequence). With 6 bases clipped from V and 4 bases from J, the junction kept 2 bases outside the gene matches. The CDR3 covers 14 residues. Here the CDR3 reads CASRDRGRNQPQHF. In DNA form, the CDR3 reads TGTGCCAGTAGGGACAGGGGGCGAAATCAGCCCCAGCATTTT.

The V call is TRBV29-1, the J call TRBJ2-7, with 7 positions matching TRBD2. Germline CDR1 SQVTM, CDR2 ANQGSEA. Trimming removed 6 bases from V and 0 bases from J; junction bases left unmatched: 8. The CDR3 extends over 14 amino acids. CDR3 amino acids: CSVRDYSHSYEQYF. CDR3 sequence (DNA): TGCAGCGTGCGGGACTACTCCCACTCCTACGAGCAGTACTTC.

Only a few counts were recorded for this clonotype. This may be a read error: a much more frequent sequence differs by one nucleotide. The rearrangement links TRBV12-3 or TRBV12-4 to TRBJ2-7; perhaps TRBD1 as D (5 bases). CDR3 size: 11 residues. The DNA for the CDR3 is TGTGCCAGCGGTTTAGGGGACGAGCAGTACTTC. It codes for CASGLGDEQYF.

This clonotype was counted at least ten times. The chain joins TRBV10-3 to TRBJ2-7; 8 nucleotides match TRBD1. The CDR3 has 14 residues. The V gene end was trimmed by 6 bases and the J gene end by 1 base; junction bases not matched to a gene: 5. Germline V lookup: CDR1 ENHRY, CDR2 SYGVKD. The CDR3 DNA reads TGTGCCATCAGAAGGACAGGGAGATCCTACGAGCAGTACTTC. This encodes CAIRRTGRSYEQYF.

This chain joins TRBV5-6 and TRBJ2-4; D is undetermined. Trimming removed 2 bases from V and 6 bases from J, with 12 bases in between. Germline values: CDR1 SGHDT, CDR2 YYEEEE. The CDR3 has 14 amino acids. The CDR3 loop is CASSFRNGLNIQYF. CDR3 nucleotide sequence: TGTGCCAGCAGCTTCCGCAATGGCTTAAACATTCAGTACTTC. The full variable domain, its missing parts supplied by reference TRBV5-6 and TRBJ2-4, is DAGVTQSPTHLIKTRGQQVTLRCSPKSGHDTVSWYQQALGQGPQFIFQYYEEEERQRGNFPDRFSGHQFPNYSSELNVNALLLGDSALYLCASSFRNGLNIQYFGAGTRLSVL.

The J gene is TRBJ2-6, the V gene TRBV2; tentative D call: TRBD1 (6 bases). The CDR3 has 15 amino acids. Per the germline V gene, CDR1 is SNHLY and CDR2 is FYNNEI. V dropped 6 bases and J dropped 4 bases, with 13 bases sitting between them. The CDR3 spells CASSATGQGANVLTF. DNA for the CDR3: TGTGCCAGCAGCGCCACAGGGCAAGGGGCCAACGTCCTGACTTTC.

J is TRBJ2-4 and V is TRBV20-1, with 11 bases identical to TRBD2. This CDR3 spans 15 amino acids. The trim removed 1 base at V and 6 bases at J, leaving 5 bases unmatched. The germline gives CDR1 DFQATT, CDR2 SNEGSKA (reference sequence). The CDR3 region is CSARVPGTSGNIQYF. In DNA, the CDR3 is TGCAGTGCTAGAGTACCCGGGACTAGCGGAAACATTCAGTACTTC.

The chain links TRBV10-3 to TRBJ2-2, with 12 bases lining up with TRBD1. V was pared by 9 bases and J by 7 bases, with 9 bases of the junction left unmatched. Germline CDR1 is ENHRY and CDR2 is SYGVKD. CDR3 length: 15 residues. The CDR3 sequence is CAIAGTGGDGGELFF. Written as DNA, the CDR3 is TGTGCCATTGCCGGGACAGGGGGCGATGGCGGGGAGCTGTTTTTT.

The rearrangement uses TRBV29-1 and TRBJ1-1; TRBD1 matches 8 bases. CDR3 size: 13 residues. The ends lost 7 bases at V and 0 bases at J; junction bases unmatched: 4. The germline CDR1 and CDR2 sequences are SQVTM and ANQGSEA. The CDR3 here is CSAMGQVNTEAFF. The DNA for the CDR3 is TGCAGCGCCATGGGACAGGTGAACACTGAAGCTTTCTTT.

This clonotype occurred once. The chain has TRBV28 and TRBJ2-2; 8 bases are a match to TRBD1. The CDR3 length is 13 residues. Looked up from germline, CDR1 is MDHEN and CDR2 is SYDVKM. Unmatched junction bases numbered 5, after V lost 6 bases and J lost 8 bases. The CDR3 region is CASRQTGEGELFF. The CDR3 region has the DNA TGTGCCAGCAGGCAGACAGGGGAGGGGGAGCTGTTTTTT.

V and J are TRBV10-3 and TRBJ2-1, with TRBD2 matching over 8 bases. The CDR3 loop spans 16 amino acids. V dropped 6 bases and J dropped 14; count of bases not matched to a gene: 21. CDR1 is ENHRY, CDR2 SYGVKD, per germline. CDR3 residues: CAISEGRRGALSGEFF. The CDR3 region has the DNA TGTGCCATCAGCGAGGGGCGGCGGGGGGCCCTCTCGGGGGAGTTCTTC.

This chain uses TRBV4-1 with TRBJ2-1; perhaps TRBD2 as D (6 bases). The CDR3 is 15 amino acids. The germline V gene has CDR1 MGHRA and CDR2 YSYEKL. The ends were cut back, 1 base at V and 7 bases at J, with 14 bases in the middle. The CDR3 sequence: CASSQVGGRENEQFF. The CDR3 bases are TGCGCCAGCAGCCAAGTGGGGGGTAGGGAGAATGAGCAGTTCTTC.

This chain links TRBV15 with TRBJ1-2; 7 bases map to TRBD1. This CDR3 region has 13 residues. Trimming at V came to 5 bases and at J to 5 bases, leaving 5 bases not matched to a gene. Germline V gene data show CDR1 as LNHNV and CDR2 as YYDKDF (reference sequence). This CDR3 is CATSGGGGYGYTF. The CDR3 DNA reads as TGTGCCACCAGCGGAGGGGGCGGTTATGGCTACACCTTC.

Worth noting for this clonotype: A much larger clone differs from this one at a single base, so this may be a read error. CDR3 DNA: TGCAGTGCTAGAGTTTCCGGGACAATAGATCAGCCCCAGCATTTT. Encoded protein: CSARVSGTIDQPQHF. The chain recombines TRBV20-1 with TRBJ1-5; TRBD1 is a possible D gene (6 bases). Trimming stripped 1 base from V and 5 bases from J, with 15 bases between. There are 15 residues in the CDR3. Germline lookup yields CDR1 DFQATT and CDR2 SNEGSKA (reference sequence).

In the case of this clonotype: Being one base from a much bigger clone, this may be a read error. The gene calls are TRBV4-3 and TRBJ2-3; 7 positions agree with TRBD2. Per the germline V gene, CDR1 is LGHNA and CDR2 is YSLEER. CDR3 length: 17 amino acids. The DNA for the CDR3 is TGCGCCAGCAGCCAAGACCTGACTAGCCCTAGCACAAATACGCAGTATTTT. This translates into CASSQDLTSPSTNTQYF.

This clonotype appeared once. This chain uses TRBV10-3 with TRBJ2-3; 12 nucleotides line up with TRBD2. The germline V gene encodes CDR1 ENHRY and CDR2 SYGVKD. CDR3 length: 17 residues. With V trimmed by 10 bases and J by 2 bases, 13 bases remained unmatched. For the CDR3, the DNA is TGTGCCACGGGCCTCGGGCTAGCGGGGGGGAACACAGATACGCAGTATTTT. Translated: CATGLGLAGGNTDTQYF.

At least ten counts were recorded for this clonotype. The genes are TRBV7-9 and TRBJ1-1; no reliable D call. The CDR3 has 14 amino acids. CDR1 is SEHNR, CDR2 FQNEAQ, per germline (reference sequence). The V gene lost 5 bases and the J gene lost 0 bases, with 10 bases spanning the gap. The CDR3 is CASSVTGMNTEAFF. The DNA of the CDR3 is TGTGCCAGCAGCGTGACGGGCATGAACACTGAAGCTTTCTTT.

The chain recombines TRBV7-8 with TRBJ2-5, with 13 bases aligning to TRBD2. There are 16 residues in the CDR3. CDR1 SGHVS and CDR2 FQNEAQ come from the germline V gene. J lost 9 bases, V lost 1 base, and 8 bases had no gene match. CDR3 sequence reads: CASSLVTSGGARSQYF. The CDR3, as DNA: TGTGCCAGCAGCTTAGTTACTAGCGGGGGGGCAAGGTCCCAGTACTTC.

The rearrangement uses TRBV6-1 and TRBJ2-2; D ambiguous. The CDR3 is made up of 13 amino acids. Germline CDR1 MNHNS, CDR2 SASEGT. V was trimmed by 5 bases and J by 5 bases, leaving 9 bases between them. CDR3 residues: CASSLTRTGELFF. CDR3 in DNA: TGTGCCAGCAGTCTAACTCGGACCGGGGAGCTGTTTTTT.

The chain couples TRBV29-1 to TRBJ2-2; no clear D gene. With 7 bases removed from V and 1 base from J, the gap between germline ends came to 10 bases. In germline, CDR1 is SQVTM, CDR2 ANQGSEA. This CDR3 spans 13 amino acids. CDR3 sequence reads: CSGVDGNTGELFF. The CDR3 DNA reads as TGCAGCGGAGTTGACGGGAACACCGGGGAGCTGTTTTTT.